The rows below give T cell receptor beta chains drawn from one sample of a study of monozygotic twins with inflammatory bowel disease. TCRdb re-called the 5' RACE reads; one entry per CDR3 protein, DNA not given. The repertoire table contains 300,000 to 350,000 distinct CDR3 sequences. The sample comprised blood. The receptors derive from a human donor with ulcerative colitis or Crohn's disease, or a healthy co-twin of an affected twin (not recorded which). The CDR3 runs from the conserved cysteine through the conserved F or W. Fields, in order: J gene, V gene, CDR3 protein.

J: TRBJ2-7; V: TRBV12-3/TRBV12-4; CDR3: CASSFPSTSGTSGRPSYEQYF
J: TRBJ1-1; V: TRBV12-3/TRBV12-4; CDR3: CASSLAIKYGSAFF
J: TRBJ2-5; V: TRBV20-1; CDR3: CSAEPEETQYF
J: TRBJ2-3; V: TRBV5-5; CDR3: CASSLPQTFTDTQYF
J: TRBJ2-5; V: TRBV20-1; CDR3: CSARLSSQETQYF
J: TRBJ1-5; V: TRBV7-9; CDR3: CASSRTDREPNQPQHF
J: TRBJ1-2; V: TRBV7-2; CDR3: CASSLLGGSNYGYTF
J: TRBJ1-2; V: TRBV6-1; CDR3: CASSRKGRAGGYTF
J: TRBJ2-1; V: TRBV28; CDR3: CASTLTAGNEQFF
J: TRBJ2-3; V: TRBV5-4; CDR3: CASSLEGGLAPSTDTQYF
J: TRBJ2-1; V: TRBV10-3; CDR3: CAIGNRGVPYNEQFF
J: TRBJ2-5; V: TRBV29-1; CDR3: CSDGTGYETQYF
J: TRBJ2-1; V: TRBV4-1; CDR3: CASSQVGGINEQFF
J: TRBJ2-5; V: TRBV6-1; CDR3: CASNRGGAGGKTQYF
J: TRBJ2-7; V: TRBV7-8; CDR3: CASSLVTGGTYEQYF
J: TRBJ2-5; V: TRBV27; CDR3: CASSLTGPGTQYF
J: TRBJ1-1; V: TRBV5-1; CDR3: CASSLPAGTGATMNTEAFF
J: TRBJ2-1; V: TRBV12-3/TRBV12-4; CDR3: CASSSGLGAHWNEQFF
J: TRBJ2-1; V: TRBV29-1; CDR3: CSLYLRESNEQFF
J: TRBJ1-2; V: TRBV12-3/TRBV12-4; CDR3: CASSTRAGANYGYTF
J: TRBJ2-7; V: TRBV27; CDR3: CASSPYRGTAKPYEQYF
J: TRBJ2-7; V: TRBV5-1; CDR3: CASRGGTSVYEQYF